The 9 T cell receptor beta chains reported below all come from one sample, sequenced in a study of OX40 agonist ivuxolimab in advanced cancers. Sequencing was performed with immunoSEQ multiplex PCR; in TCRdb, only in-frame clones are kept and a portion is missing. The sample includes approximately 50,000 clones, approximately 90% of them seen just once. The sequences come from CD4+ or CD8+ T cells sorted from blood, collected in a trial of the OX40 agonist ivuxolimab. The receptors derive from an adult with an advanced solid tumor such as melanoma, head and neck, liver or kidney cancer.

This chain joins TRBV13 and TRBJ1-5, with D tentatively TRBD1 (5 bases). The V and J ends lost 0 bases and 3 bases respectively, with 6 bases between them. The CDR3 totals 14 residues. Germline CDR1 and CDR2: PRHDT and FYEKMQ (reference sequence). The CDR3 DNA sequence: TGTGCCAGCAGCTTAGGAGGGACCAATCAGCCCCAGCATTTT. The encoded protein is CASSLGGTNQPQHF.

The rearrangement uses TRBV6-5 and TRBJ2-1; maybe TRBD1 (6 bases). The V gene's germline CDR1 is MNHEY and CDR2 SVGAGI. The V end lost 6 bases, the J end lost 0 bases, and 12 bases lay between the germline ends. This CDR3 contains 15 residues. CDR3 DNA: TGTGCCAGCAGCTTAACAGGGAGCTCCTACAATGAGCAGTTCTTC. Protein product: CASSLTGSSYNEQFF.

This CDR3 is CATSLIGFDTNTEAFF. The CDR3 nucleotides read TGTGCCACCAGCCTAATAGGATTTGACACAAACACTGAAGCTTTCTTT. The chain couples TRBV15 to TRBJ1-1; D remains ambiguous. This CDR3 has 16 amino acids. V lost 5 bases and J 2 bases, leaving 18 bases between the germline ends. In germline, CDR1 is LNHNV, CDR2 YYDKDF (reference sequence). Looking up the rest from reference TRBV15 and TRBJ1-1 gives the full variable domain: DAMVIQNPRYQVTQFGKPVTLSCSQTLNHNVMYWYQQKSSQAPKLLFHYYDKDFNNEADTPDNFQSRRPNTSFCFLDIRSPGLGDTAMYLCATSLIGFDTNTEAFFGQGTRLTVV.

This CDR3 reads CASRLSGTPNQPQHF. The CDR3, as DNA: TGTGCCAGTAGATTGTCCGGGACACCCAATCAGCCCCAGCATTTT. The chain combines TRBV19 with TRBJ1-5; D perhaps matches TRBD1 (6 bases). From germline, CDR1 is LNHDA and CDR2 SQIVND (reference sequence). This CDR3 contains 15 residues. V dropped 6 bases and J dropped 3 bases, with 15 bases sitting between them.

This clone turned up a few times. J is TRBJ1-2 and V is TRBV5-5; 11 bases fit TRBD1. Germline lookup yields CDR1 SGHKS and CDR2 YYEKEE (reference sequence). J gave up 7 bases and V 1 base, and 15 bases lay outside the gene matches. This CDR3 spans 18 amino acids. This CDR3 is CASSLLGTGGSNALGYTF. The CDR3 DNA is TGTGCCAGCAGCTTGTTGGGGACAGGGGGTTCCAATGCACTTGGCTACACCTTC. Together with reference TRBV5-5 and TRBJ1-2, the CDR3 gives the full variable domain: DAGVTQSPTHLIKTRGQQVTLRCSPISGHKSVSWYQQVLGQGPQFIFQYYEKEERGRGNFPDRFSARQFPNYSSELNVNALLLGDSALYLCASSLLGTGGSNALGYTFGSGTRLTVV.

The chain is built from TRBV19 and TRBJ1-2; D not certain. The CDR3 is 15 amino acids. Trimming shortened V by 0 bases and J by 3 bases, and 11 bases separated the two germline ends. Germline assignment: CDR1 LNHDA and CDR2 SQIVND (reference sequence). As DNA, the CDR3 is TGTGCCAGTAGTATAGATTTACAGCCCTACTATGGCTACACCTTC. The encoded protein is CASSIDLQPYYGYTF. The full variable domain, rest sourced from reference TRBV19 and TRBJ1-2, is DGGITQSPKYLFRKEGQNVTLSCEQNLNHDAMYWYRQDPGQGLRLIYYSQIVNDFQKGDIAEGYSVSREKKESFPLTVTSAQKNPTAFYLCASSIDLQPYYGYTFGSGTRLTVV.

The chain is built from TRBV30 and TRBJ2-3, with TRBD1 as a possible D gene (6 bases). The V gene's germline CDR1 is GTSNPN and CDR2 SVGIG (reference sequence). This CDR3 has 14 amino acids. V was trimmed by 4 bases and J by 4 bases, leaving 15 bases between them. The CDR3 DNA is TGTGCCTGGACACAGGGAGTTGGTGCAGATACGCAGTATTTT. It encodes CAWTQGVGADTQYF.

This chain connects TRBV6-6 to TRBJ2-5; D not certain. Looked up from germline, CDR1 is MNHNY and CDR2 is SVGAGI (reference sequence). V lost 5 bases and J 0 bases, leaving 13 bases between the germline ends. The CDR3 extends over 15 amino acids. The CDR3, as DNA: TGTGCCAGCAGTCGCCCCGGCGGAGACCAAGAGACCCAGTACTTC. Protein sequence: CASSRPGGDQETQYF.

This clone was counted once. This sequence joins TRBV6-4 and TRBJ1-2; D is uncertain. The germline CDR1 and CDR2 sequences are MRHNA and SNTAGT. The CDR3 is 16 amino acids. The V end lost 3 bases, the J end lost 2 bases, and 16 bases lay between the germline ends. For the CDR3, the DNA is TGTGCCAGCAGTGAATTCGCCAGGCTCGAGAACTATGGCTACACCTTC. It codes for CASSEFARLENYGYTF.